A selection of T cell receptor beta chains follows, all from one sample in a study of blood T cells in healthy people across ages. A single record per CDR3 protein comes from TCRdb applying MiXCR to the 5' RACE reads. Of about 540,000 distinct CDR3 sequences detected, 24% appear once; the ten largest clones hold under 9%. This sample also appeared in a second study, on T cells of mothers and their children.

Input material: blood. These receptors originate from a boy between 5 and 17 years old in good health. Both conserved end residues are part of each CDR3. The D gene is left open where the match is weak. Part of the rows lack a size; the others show once, few, many or a class for expanded clones.

d_call: .; j_call: TRBJ1-2; v_call: TRBV28; clone_size: .; cdr3_nt: TGTGCCAGCAGTTTAGGGGCGTCGGGCTATGGCTACACCTTC; cdr3_aa: CASSLGASGYGYTF
d_call: .; j_call: TRBJ2-5; v_call: TRBV7-8; clone_size: .; cdr3_nt: TGTGCCAGCAGCTTAGGCTCTGGACGGACACTCCAAGAGACCCAGTACTTC; cdr3_aa: CASSLGSGRTLQETQYF
d_call: .; j_call: TRBJ1-2; v_call: TRBV9; clone_size: .; cdr3_nt: TGTGCCAGCAGCGTAGAGGGCGGTGGCTACACCTTC; cdr3_aa: CASSVEGGGYTF
d_call: .; j_call: TRBJ1-1; v_call: TRBV4-3; clone_size: .; cdr3_nt: TGCGCCAGCAGCCAAGACCCCCACACACTGAACACTGAAGCTTTCTTT; cdr3_aa: CASSQDPHTLNTEAFF
d_call: .; j_call: TRBJ1-4; v_call: TRBV7-2; clone_size: few; cdr3_nt: TGTGCCAGCAAGCTTGTCGGGAAGACTAATGAAAAACTGTTTTTT; cdr3_aa: CASKLVGKTNEKLFF
d_call: TRBD2; j_call: TRBJ2-7; v_call: TRBV7-9; clone_size: .; cdr3_nt: TGTGCCAGTTCACAGCGGGAGCTCTCCTACGAGCAGTACTTC; cdr3_aa: CASSQRELSYEQYF
d_call: .; j_call: TRBJ2-1; v_call: TRBV19; clone_size: .; cdr3_nt: TGTGCCAGTAGTATAGGATACGGGAGCTCCTACAATGAGCAGTTCTTC; cdr3_aa: CASSIGYGSSYNEQFF
d_call: .; j_call: TRBJ2-2; v_call: TRBV5-4; clone_size: few; cdr3_nt: TGTGCCAGCAGCTTCTATACGACCGGGGAGCTGTTTTTT; cdr3_aa: CASSFYTTGELFF
d_call: .; j_call: TRBJ1-5; v_call: TRBV2; clone_size: few; cdr3_nt: TGTGCCGGGGGCAGGGAGAACAATCAGCCCCAGCATTTT; cdr3_aa: CAGGRENNQPQHF
d_call: .; j_call: TRBJ2-6; v_call: TRBV7-2; clone_size: few; cdr3_nt: TGTGCCAGCAGCCCGGATTGGGGTGGACTGACTTTC; cdr3_aa: CASSPDWGGLTF
d_call: TRBD2; j_call: TRBJ2-1; v_call: TRBV28; clone_size: few; cdr3_nt: TGTGCCAGCACCCCATGGGAGCGGGGGGAGAGCAATGAGCAGTTCTTC; cdr3_aa: CASTPWERGESNEQFF
d_call: .; j_call: TRBJ2-5; v_call: TRBV6-2/TRBV6-3; clone_size: .; cdr3_nt: TGTGCCAGCAGTTACCCCTCGACAGTACACCAAGAGACCCAGTACTTC; cdr3_aa: CASSYPSTVHQETQYF
d_call: TRBD2; j_call: TRBJ2-1; v_call: TRBV7-9; clone_size: .; cdr3_nt: TGTGCCAGCCGTCCAATGTTGGCGGGAGGACGGAGTTCCTACAATGAGCAGTTCTTC; cdr3_aa: CASRPMLAGGRSSYNEQFF
d_call: .; j_call: TRBJ2-1; v_call: TRBV4-2; clone_size: few; cdr3_nt: TGTGCCAGCGGCCAAGAAAACAGCCACAATGAGCAGTTCTTC; cdr3_aa: CASGQENSHNEQFF
d_call: TRBD2; j_call: TRBJ2-4; v_call: TRBV28; clone_size: once; cdr3_nt: TGTGCCAGCAGTGACCTAAGAGCGGGAGGATTAGCCAAAAACATTCAGTACTTC; cdr3_aa: CASSDLRAGGLAKNIQYF
d_call: .; j_call: TRBJ2-7; v_call: TRBV4-3; clone_size: .; cdr3_nt: TGCGCCAGCAGCCAAGACGGCGCCAATCCTAACGAGCAGTACTTC; cdr3_aa: CASSQDGANPNEQYF
d_call: TRBD2; j_call: TRBJ2-5; v_call: TRBV4-3; clone_size: .; cdr3_nt: TGCGCCAGCAGCCAAGTCGCTAGCGGCCAAGAGACCCAGTACTTC; cdr3_aa: CASSQVASGQETQYF
d_call: .; j_call: TRBJ1-3; v_call: TRBV28; clone_size: .; cdr3_nt: TGTGCCAGCACCCGCGGGTTCTCTGGAAACACCATATATTTT; cdr3_aa: CASTRGFSGNTIYF
d_call: .; j_call: TRBJ2-3; v_call: TRBV3-1; clone_size: .; cdr3_nt: TGTGCCAGCAGCCAAGATAGGCCTAGCGACCGCACAGATACGCAGTATTTT; cdr3_aa: CASSQDRPSDRTDTQYF
d_call: .; j_call: TRBJ2-3; v_call: TRBV12-3/TRBV12-4; clone_size: .; cdr3_nt: TGTGCCAGCAGTTATTACAGGGCTAGCACAGATACGCAGTATTTT; cdr3_aa: CASSYYRASTDTQYF
d_call: .; j_call: TRBJ2-3; v_call: TRBV24-1; clone_size: .; cdr3_nt: TGTGCCACCAGTGATTACAGACAGCCTAGCACAGATACGCAGTATTTT; cdr3_aa: CATSDYRQPSTDTQYF
d_call: TRBD2; j_call: TRBJ2-1; v_call: TRBV28; clone_size: few; cdr3_nt: TGTGCCAGCAGTTTAAGGCTGGGGGCCCATAGCGGGGGGGGACCGAGCTCCTACAATGAGCAGTTCTTC; cdr3_aa: CASSLRLGAHSGGGPSSYNEQFF
d_call: TRBD2; j_call: TRBJ2-1; v_call: TRBV7-9; clone_size: few; cdr3_nt: TGTGCCAGCAGCTTAGCGGGGGAGGGAGTCTACAATGAGCAGTTCTTC; cdr3_aa: CASSLAGEGVYNEQFF
d_call: TRBD1; j_call: TRBJ1-3; v_call: TRBV7-2; clone_size: .; cdr3_nt: TGTGCCAGCAGCTACCGTCCCGGGACAGGTTCGGGAGTCTCTGGAAACACCATATATTTT; cdr3_aa: CASSYRPGTGSGVSGNTIYF
d_call: .; j_call: TRBJ2-2; v_call: TRBV5-1; clone_size: .; cdr3_nt: TGCGCCAGCAGCCAAGGGGGATTTGGCACCGGGGAGCTGTTTTTT; cdr3_aa: CASSQGGFGTGELFF
d_call: TRBD1; j_call: TRBJ2-1; v_call: TRBV12-3/TRBV12-4; clone_size: .; cdr3_nt: TGTGCCAGCAGTTTTCACCCGGGACAGACCTACAATGAGCAGTTCTTC; cdr3_aa: CASSFHPGQTYNEQFF
d_call: .; j_call: TRBJ1-2; v_call: TRBV25-1; clone_size: .; cdr3_nt: TGTGCCAGCGGATCTAACTATGGCTACACCTTC; cdr3_aa: CASGSNYGYTF
d_call: .; j_call: TRBJ2-2; v_call: TRBV4-3; clone_size: few; cdr3_nt: TGCGCCAGCAGCCAAGGGACTACCAACACCGGGGAGCTGTTTTTT; cdr3_aa: CASSQGTTNTGELFF
d_call: TRBD1; j_call: TRBJ2-5; v_call: TRBV12-5; clone_size: .; cdr3_nt: TGTGCTAGTGGTTTGCCTCCGGGACAGGGGGGTGAGATCCAGTACTTC; cdr3_aa: CASGLPPGQGGEIQYF
d_call: .; j_call: TRBJ2-6; v_call: TRBV6-4; clone_size: many; cdr3_nt: TGTGCCAGCAGCAGGACAGATAGCTCTGGGGCCAACGTCCTGACTTTC; cdr3_aa: CASSRTDSSGANVLTF
d_call: .; j_call: TRBJ2-7; v_call: TRBV27; clone_size: few; cdr3_nt: TGTGCCAGCAGAAGGGGGGGGCGCAACCCGTACGAGCAGTACTTC; cdr3_aa: CASRRGGRNPYEQYF
d_call: TRBD2; j_call: TRBJ2-7; v_call: TRBV7-2; clone_size: .; cdr3_nt: TGTGCCAGCAGCTTAGGGCCAGGACTAGCGGGGGGGTACGAGCAGTACTTC; cdr3_aa: CASSLGPGLAGGYEQYF
d_call: TRBD1; j_call: TRBJ1-2; v_call: TRBV4-1; clone_size: few; cdr3_nt: TGCGCCAGCAGGGATAAACAGGGGGCTGGAGGCTACACCTTC; cdr3_aa: CASRDKQGAGGYTF
d_call: .; j_call: TRBJ2-3; v_call: TRBV6-4; clone_size: once; cdr3_nt: TGTGCCAGCAGTGACGAAAGGGGGGATACGCAGTATTTT; cdr3_aa: CASSDERGDTQYF
d_call: .; j_call: TRBJ2-5; v_call: TRBV7-2; clone_size: many; cdr3_nt: TGTGCCAGCAGCCTCCCGACAGGGAGGCAGACCCAGTACTTC; cdr3_aa: CASSLPTGRQTQYF
d_call: TRBD2; j_call: TRBJ2-4; v_call: TRBV4-1; clone_size: .; cdr3_nt: TGCGCCAGCAGCCAGTCCTCCGGGACTAGCACTTCCTACTTC; cdr3_aa: CASSQSSGTSTSYF
d_call: .; j_call: TRBJ2-1; v_call: TRBV10-2; clone_size: .; cdr3_nt: TGCGCCAGCGGGAGGCGCGGCGGGTGGTGGGTGGATGAGCAGTTCTTC; cdr3_aa: CASGRRGGWWVDEQFF
d_call: .; j_call: TRBJ1-1; v_call: TRBV24-1; clone_size: few; cdr3_nt: TGTGCCACCAGTGACAGGGGAGGAACTGAAGCTTTCTTT; cdr3_aa: CATSDRGGTEAFF
d_call: .; j_call: TRBJ1-2; v_call: TRBV7-8; clone_size: .; cdr3_nt: TGTGCCAGCAGCTTGGACATTTCAAACTATGGCTACACCTTC; cdr3_aa: CASSLDISNYGYTF
d_call: .; j_call: TRBJ2-1; v_call: TRBV14; clone_size: .; cdr3_nt: TGTGCCAGCAGCCCTGGCGTCAACAATGAGCAGTTCTTC; cdr3_aa: CASSPGVNNEQFF
d_call: .; j_call: TRBJ2-3; v_call: TRBV20-1; clone_size: .; cdr3_nt: TGCAGTGCTCCCGGGACAAAGAGCACAGATACGCAGTATTTT; cdr3_aa: CSAPGTKSTDTQYF
d_call: TRBD1; j_call: TRBJ2-5; v_call: TRBV7-2; clone_size: .; cdr3_nt: TGTGCCAGCAGCGCGGACAGGTCGATCGGGGAGACCCAGTACTTC; cdr3_aa: CASSADRSIGETQYF
d_call: .; j_call: TRBJ2-3; v_call: TRBV7-2; clone_size: .; cdr3_nt: TGTGCCAGCAGCAAAGCGACTTCGGATACGCAGTATTTT; cdr3_aa: CASSKATSDTQYF
d_call: .; j_call: TRBJ2-7; v_call: TRBV27; clone_size: many; cdr3_nt: TGTGCCAGCAGTTTGAACAGGTTGGACGAGCAGTACTTC; cdr3_aa: CASSLNRLDEQYF
d_call: .; j_call: TRBJ2-7; v_call: TRBV28; clone_size: many; cdr3_nt: TGTGCCAGCAGTTTAGCCGCCTCCTACGAGCAGTACTTC; cdr3_aa: CASSLAASYEQYF
d_call: .; j_call: TRBJ2-7; v_call: TRBV10-3; clone_size: .; cdr3_nt: TGTGCCATCAGAGCCGGGAGCGCCTACGAGCAGTACTTC; cdr3_aa: CAIRAGSAYEQYF
d_call: TRBD1; j_call: TRBJ1-4; v_call: TRBV5-1; clone_size: .; cdr3_nt: TGCGCCAGCAGTTACCAGGGGACAGCTAATGAAAAACTGTTTTTT; cdr3_aa: CASSYQGTANEKLFF
d_call: .; j_call: TRBJ1-1; v_call: TRBV4-3; clone_size: .; cdr3_nt: TGCGCCAGCAGCCAAGTTCTGAACACTGAAGCTTTCTTT; cdr3_aa: CASSQVLNTEAFF
d_call: TRBD1; j_call: TRBJ1-2; v_call: TRBV29-1; clone_size: few; cdr3_nt: TGCAGCGTTGAAGGGGGAGCGACAGGGGACTATGGCTACACCTTC; cdr3_aa: CSVEGGATGDYGYTF
d_call: .; j_call: TRBJ2-5; v_call: TRBV28; clone_size: .; cdr3_nt: TGTGCCAGCACTCCCGCGGAAGGGGAGACCCAGTACTTC; cdr3_aa: CASTPAEGETQYF
d_call: TRBD1; j_call: TRBJ1-5; v_call: TRBV6-1; clone_size: .; cdr3_nt: TGTGCCAGCAGTGACAGGGGGCATCAGCCCCAGCATTTT; cdr3_aa: CASSDRGHQPQHF
d_call: .; j_call: TRBJ2-1; v_call: TRBV19; clone_size: .; cdr3_nt: TGTGCCAGTAGTCTGGGACAAGGTAATGAGCAGCTCTTC; cdr3_aa: CASSLGQGNEQLF
d_call: TRBD2; j_call: TRBJ2-3; v_call: TRBV28; clone_size: few; cdr3_nt: TGTGCCAGCAATTCCCCCAAACTAGCGCATTTTACCACAGATACGCAGTATTTT; cdr3_aa: CASNSPKLAHFTTDTQYF
d_call: TRBD1; j_call: TRBJ2-5; v_call: TRBV4-3; clone_size: .; cdr3_nt: TGCGCCAGCAGCCAGGCTACGACAGGGGGGCAAGAGACCCAGTACTTC; cdr3_aa: CASSQATTGGQETQYF
d_call: .; j_call: TRBJ2-7; v_call: TRBV20-1; clone_size: .; cdr3_nt: TGCAGTGCTGGACAGTACTCTTCCTACGAGCAGTACTTC; cdr3_aa: CSAGQYSSYEQYF